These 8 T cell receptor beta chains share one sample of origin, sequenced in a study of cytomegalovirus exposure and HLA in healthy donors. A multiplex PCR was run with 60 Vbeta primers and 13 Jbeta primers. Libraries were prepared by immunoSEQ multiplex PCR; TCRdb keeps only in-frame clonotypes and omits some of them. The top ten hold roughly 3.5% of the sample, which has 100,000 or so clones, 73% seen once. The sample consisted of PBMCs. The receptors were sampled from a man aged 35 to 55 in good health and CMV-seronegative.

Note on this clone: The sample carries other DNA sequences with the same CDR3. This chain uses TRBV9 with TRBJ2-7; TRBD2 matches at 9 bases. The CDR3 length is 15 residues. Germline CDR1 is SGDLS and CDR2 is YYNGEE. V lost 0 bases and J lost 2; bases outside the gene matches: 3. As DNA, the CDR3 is TGTGCCAGCAGCGTAGAGGCGGGGGGGCCCTACGAGCAGTACTTC. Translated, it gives CASSVEAGGPYEQYF.

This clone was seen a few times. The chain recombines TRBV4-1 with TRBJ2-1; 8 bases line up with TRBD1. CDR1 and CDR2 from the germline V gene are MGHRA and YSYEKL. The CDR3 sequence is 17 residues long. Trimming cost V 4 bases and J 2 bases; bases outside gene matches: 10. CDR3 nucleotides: TGCGCCAGCAGCCGGGTTCTGGGACAGGCCGCCTACAATGAGCAGTTCTTC. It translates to CASSRVLGQAAYNEQFF.

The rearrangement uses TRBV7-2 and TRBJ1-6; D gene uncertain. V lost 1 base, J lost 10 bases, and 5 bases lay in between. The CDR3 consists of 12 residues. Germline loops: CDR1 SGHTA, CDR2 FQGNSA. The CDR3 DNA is TGTGCCAGCAGCTTAGGCTACTCACCCCTCCACTTT. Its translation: CASSLGYSPLHF.

CDR3 bases: TGCGCCAGCAGCATCTCGACAGGGACGGAGAACGAGCAGTACTTC. Amino acids: CASSISTGTENEQYF. The chain uses TRBV5-1 and TRBJ2-7; 7 bases match TRBD1. Germline V lookup: CDR1 SGHRS, CDR2 YFSETQ. This CDR3 region has 15 residues. The junction had 12 bases not matched to a gene; V was cut back by 4 bases and J by 5 bases.

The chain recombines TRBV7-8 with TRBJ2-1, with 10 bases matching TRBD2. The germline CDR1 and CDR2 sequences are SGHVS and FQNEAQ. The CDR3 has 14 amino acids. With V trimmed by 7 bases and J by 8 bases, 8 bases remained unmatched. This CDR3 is CASTPGLAIDEQFF. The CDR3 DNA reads TGTGCCAGCACCCCGGGACTAGCGATCGATGAGCAGTTCTTC.

The CDR3 here is CASSPLAGRALSDQYF. The CDR3 DNA reads as TGTGCCAGCAGCCCCCTGGCGGGACGGGCACTATCTGACCAGTACTTC. This chain uses TRBV9 with TRBJ2-5; a weak D match, TRBD2 (6 bases). Germline V CDR1 and CDR2: SGDLS, YYNGEE. The CDR3 runs to 16 residues. V dropped 4 bases and J dropped 10 bases, with 26 bases sitting between them.

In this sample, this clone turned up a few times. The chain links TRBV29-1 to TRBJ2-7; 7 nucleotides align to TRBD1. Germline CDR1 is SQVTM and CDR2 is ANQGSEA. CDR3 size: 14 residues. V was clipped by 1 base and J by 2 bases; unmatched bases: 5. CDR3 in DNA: TGCAGCGTTGAAGGGACAGGTGATGCCTACGAGCAGTACTTC. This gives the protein CSVEGTGDAYEQYF.

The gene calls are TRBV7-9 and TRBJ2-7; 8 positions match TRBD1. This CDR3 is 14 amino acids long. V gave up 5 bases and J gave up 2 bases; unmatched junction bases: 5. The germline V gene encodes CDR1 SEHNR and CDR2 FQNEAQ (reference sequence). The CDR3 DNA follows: TGTGCCAGCAGCCCCGGACAGGGAACCTACGAGCAGTACTTC. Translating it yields CASSPGQGTYEQYF.